This T cell receptor (beta chain) was observed in a study of blood T cell repertoires in COVID-19. Study-level background: Italy, Spain and the United States were the sources of the convalescent and acute COVID-19 samples. T cells, B-cell-depleted T cells, or PBMCs supplied cDNA or gDNA.

Authors' processing steps: Scientists estimated how many nucleated cells there were by amplifying reference gene primers. This table comes from immunoSEQ multiplex PCR, and its TCRdb copy is limited to in-frame clones, with some not included. D and trimming come from the DNA, and the V and J calls and clone size come from that table. The table lists tens of thousands of clones, more than 80% of them singletons. Per the germline V gene, CDR1 is MNHEY and CDR2 is SVGAGI. J lost 5 bases, V lost 5 bases, and 6 bases had no gene match. The length of the CDR3 is 15 residues. The chain recombines TRBV6-5 with TRBJ2-2; 9 bases align to TRBD1. Sequencing was performed on peripheral blood. The clonotype was recovered from a male donor with active COVID-19. The chain's CDR3 is CASSTGGSWTGELFF. DNA of the CDR3: TGTGCCAGCAGTACAGGGGGCTCATGGACCGGGGAGCTGTTTTTT.